The 12 T cell receptor beta chains reported below all come from one sample, sequenced in a study of blood T cell repertoires in COVID-19. This table comes from immunoSEQ multiplex PCR, and its TCRdb copy is limited to in-frame clones, with some not included. Counted here are more than 200,000 clones, approximately 90% occurring once; the ten biggest clones make up 1.5% to 2%. Sequencing was done on a sample of PBMCs or T cells enriched from blood (not recorded which). These receptors came from a woman aged 18-29 years who had recovered from COVID-19.

The chain combines TRBV23-1 with TRBJ2-1, with D tentatively TRBD1 (5 bases). TRBV23-1 is filed as an ORF, its function uncertain. This CDR3 region has 17 residues. V was pared by 0 bases and J by 8 bases, with 20 bases between. CDR3 DNA sequence: TGCGCCAGCAGTCAATCCTTCCACCCGGGCAGGGTCTATGAGCAGTTCTTC. It codes for CASSQSFHPGRVYEQFF.

The chain uses TRBV5-4 and TRBJ1-2, with TRBD1 matching 9 bases. Losses at the gene ends were 3 bases for V and 2 bases for J; bases not matched to a gene: 5. There are 15 residues in the CDR3. The V gene's germline CDR1 is SGHNT and CDR2 YYREEE (reference sequence). The CDR3 sequence is CASSWGQGGNYGYTF. CDR3 nucleotide sequence: TGTGCCAGCAGCTGGGGACAGGGAGGGAACTATGGCTACACCTTC.

Points on this clone: This CDR3 is also generated by other DNA sequences in the sample. The chain combines TRBV5-1 with TRBJ1-2, with TRBD1 identical over 8 bases. The CDR3 loop spans 14 amino acids. Trimming cost V 3 bases and J 4 bases; bases outside gene matches: 5. The germline CDR1 and CDR2 sequences are SGHRS and YFSETQ. The CDR3 nucleotides are TGCGCCAGCAGCTCAGGACAGGGCAGCTATGGCTACACCTTC. Translated, it gives CASSSGQGSYGYTF.

The V and J genes are TRBV18 and TRBJ2-1, with TRBD1 matching 7 bases. The ends lost 3 bases at V and 5 bases at J; junction bases unmatched: 25. Per the germline V gene, CDR1 is KGHSH and CDR2 is LQKENI. The CDR3 sequence is 21 residues long. CDR3 protein: CASSPRAQTPGTALWDNEQFF. The CDR3 bases are TGTGCCAGCTCACCCCGCGCGCAAACCCCAGGGACAGCTCTGTGGGACAATGAGCAGTTCTTC.

This clone was seen a single time. The V call is TRBV7-9, the J call TRBJ1-4, with D tentatively TRBD1 (5 bases). This CDR3 comprises 16 residues. The germline V and J ends were trimmed by 2 bases and 11 bases, with 21 bases remaining between them. Germline loops: CDR1 SEHNR, CDR2 FQNEAQ (reference sequence). The CDR3 here is CASSLNQISRAEKLFF. The CDR3, as DNA: TGTGCCAGCAGCTTAAATCAGATATCCAGGGCAGAGAAACTGTTTTTT.

This rearrangement joins TRBV24-1 to TRBJ1-1, with D perhaps matching TRBD1 (5 bases). The CDR3 contains 13 residues. The V gene lost 5 bases and the J gene lost 5 bases, with 11 bases spanning the gap. CDR1 is KGHDR and CDR2 is SFDVKD in the germline V gene. In DNA, the CDR3 is TGTGCCACCAGTGGGGGGGGTGGGACTGAAGCTTTCTTT. Translating gives CATSGGGGTEAFF.

The gene calls are TRBV28 and TRBJ1-3; D is uncertain. The CDR3 spans 14 residues. Germline lookup yields CDR1 MDHEN and CDR2 SYDVKM. V was cut by 8 bases and J by 4 bases, with 15 bases left in between. The CDR3 reads CASGYEGFGNTIYF. Here the CDR3 DNA reads TGTGCCAGCGGGTACGAGGGCTTCGGAAACACCATATATTTT.

The gene calls are TRBV25-1 and TRBJ2-2; D gene unclear. Deletions cut 7 bases from V and 2 bases from J, with 8 bases between. The CDR3 contains 13 residues. Germline V gene lookup returns CDR1 MGHDK and CDR2 SYGVNS. In nucleotides, the CDR3 is TGTGCCAGCATGGCCCGAAACACCGGGGAGCTGTTTTTT. Protein product: CASMARNTGELFF. Based on the CDR3 plus reference TRBV25-1 and TRBJ2-2, the full variable domain is EADIYQTPRYLVIGTGKKITLECSQTMGHDKMYWYQQDPGMELHLIHYSYGVNSTEKGDLSSESTVSRIRTEHFPLTLESARPSHTSQYLCASMARNTGELFFGEGSRLTVL.

The chain recombines TRBV5-1 with TRBJ1-3; weak D call: TRBD1 (6 bases). V lost 0 bases and J 4 bases, leaving 14 bases between the germline ends. Germline-derived CDR1 and CDR2 are SGHRS and YFSETQ. The CDR3 runs 16 residues. The CDR3 nucleotides read TGCGCCAGCAGCTTGGAAGCGTGGGGGCGCGGAAACACCATATATTTT. As protein: CASSLEAWGRGNTIYF.

The genes are TRBV3-1 (or the pseudogene TRBV3-2) and TRBJ1-1; possible D gene TRBD1, 5 bases. With 0 bases removed from V and 6 bases from J, the gap between germline ends came to 14 bases. The CDR3 extends over 15 amino acids. Germline lookup yields CDR1 LGHDT and CDR2 YNNKEL (reference sequence). The CDR3 DNA sequence: TGTGCCAGCAGCCAAGAGGGAGGGGTTACTTCTGAAGCTTTCTTT. Translation gives CASSQEGGVTSEAFF.

This chain uses TRBV9 with TRBJ1-3, with a tentative D call TRBD1 (5 bases). This CDR3 comprises 15 residues. V dropped 6 bases and J dropped 2 bases, with 15 bases sitting between them. Germline CDR1 SGDLS, CDR2 YYNGEE. CDR3 in amino acids: CASTLGGIPGNTIYF. As DNA, the CDR3 is TGTGCCAGCACCCTGGGGGGGATACCTGGAAACACCATATATTTT.

This rearrangement joins TRBV5-4 to TRBJ2-7; D is possibly TRBD1 (5 bases). The V end was cut by 0 bases, the J end by 5 bases, with 9 bases between. This CDR3 comprises 13 residues. Germline V gene data show CDR1 as SGHNT and CDR2 as YYREEE (reference sequence). The chain's CDR3 is CASSLGQRDEQYF. The CDR3 nucleotides are TGTGCCAGCAGCTTGGGACAGCGCGACGAGCAGTACTTC.